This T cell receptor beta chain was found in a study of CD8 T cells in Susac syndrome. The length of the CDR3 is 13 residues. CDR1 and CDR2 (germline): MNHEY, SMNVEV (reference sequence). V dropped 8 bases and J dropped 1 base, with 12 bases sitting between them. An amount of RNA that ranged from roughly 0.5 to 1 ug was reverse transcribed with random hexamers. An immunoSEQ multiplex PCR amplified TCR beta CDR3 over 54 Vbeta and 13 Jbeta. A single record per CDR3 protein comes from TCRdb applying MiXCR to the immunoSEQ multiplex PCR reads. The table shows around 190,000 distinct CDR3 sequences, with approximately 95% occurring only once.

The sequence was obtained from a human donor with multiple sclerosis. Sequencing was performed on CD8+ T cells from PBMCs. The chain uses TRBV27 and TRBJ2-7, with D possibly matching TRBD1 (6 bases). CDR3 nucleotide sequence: TGTGCCAGCGGACAACAGGGATCCTACGAGCAGTACTTC. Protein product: CASGQQGSYEQYF.